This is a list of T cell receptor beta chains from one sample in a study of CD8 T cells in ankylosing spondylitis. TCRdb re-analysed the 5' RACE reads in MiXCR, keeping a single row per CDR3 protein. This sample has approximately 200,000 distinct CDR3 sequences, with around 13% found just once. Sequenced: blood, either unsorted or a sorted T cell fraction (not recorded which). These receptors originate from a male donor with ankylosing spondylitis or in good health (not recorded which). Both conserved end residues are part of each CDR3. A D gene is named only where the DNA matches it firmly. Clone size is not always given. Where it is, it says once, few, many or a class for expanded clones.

CDR3 protein: CASSSRGMNTGELFF
CDR3 DNA: TGTGCCAGCAGTTCCAGGGGGATGAACACCGGGGAGCTGTTTTTT
J gene: TRBJ2-2
V gene: TRBV6-5
D gene: TRBD1
clone size: -

CDR3 protein: CASSQQGVQETQYF
CDR3 DNA: TGCGCCAGCAGCCAGCAGGGGGTTCAAGAGACCCAGTACTTC
J gene: TRBJ2-5
V gene: TRBV4-1
D gene: TRBD1
clone size: -

CDR3 protein: CASGGTKNIQYF
CDR3 DNA: TGTGCCAGCGGGGGAACCAAAAACATTCAGTACTTC
J gene: TRBJ2-4
V gene: TRBV6-2/TRBV6-3
D gene: -
clone size: -

CDR3 protein: CSARPSSGSSGETQYF
CDR3 DNA: TGCAGTGCCAGACCCTCTAGCGGGAGTTCTGGCGAGACCCAGTACTTC
J gene: TRBJ2-5
V gene: TRBV20-1
D gene: TRBD2
clone size: -

CDR3 protein: CASSPIQAGGTQYF
CDR3 DNA: TGTGCCAGCAGCCCCATTCAGGCGGGGGGGACCCAGTACTTC
J gene: TRBJ2-5
V gene: TRBV3-1
D gene: TRBD2
clone size: -

CDR3 protein: CASSSGQGAGETQYF
CDR3 DNA: TGCGCCAGCAGCTCTGGACAGGGGGCCGGAGAGACCCAGTACTTC
J gene: TRBJ2-5
V gene: TRBV5-1
D gene: TRBD1
clone size: many

CDR3 protein: CASSSPARGPETQYF
CDR3 DNA: TGTGCCAGCAGTTCCCCCGCCCGGGGGCCAGAGACCCAGTACTTC
J gene: TRBJ2-5
V gene: TRBV12-3/TRBV12-4
D gene: -
clone size: many

CDR3 protein: CASGLGTADTQYF
CDR3 DNA: TGTGCTAGTGGTTTGGGGACTGCAGATACGCAGTATTTT
J gene: TRBJ2-3
V gene: TRBV12-5
D gene: -
clone size: -

CDR3 protein: CAISERRVPPEGTGELFF
CDR3 DNA: TGTGCCATCAGTGAGAGGAGGGTCCCCCCCGAGGGCACCGGGGAGCTGTTTTTT
J gene: TRBJ2-2
V gene: TRBV10-3
D gene: -
clone size: few

CDR3 protein: CASSFGQQILNTEAFF
CDR3 DNA: TGTGCCAGCAGCTTCGGGCAGCAAATTTTGAACACTGAAGCTTTCTTT
J gene: TRBJ1-1
V gene: TRBV7-2
D gene: -
clone size: -

CDR3 protein: CASNGGASYEQYF
CDR3 DNA: TGCGCCAGCAATGGTGGTGCCTCCTACGAGCAGTACTTC
J gene: TRBJ2-7
V gene: TRBV10-2
D gene: -
clone size: -

CDR3 protein: CASSLPLGRDQEGTQYF
CDR3 DNA: TGTGCCAGCAGCCTCCCCCTTGGCCGGGACCAAGAGGGAACGCAGTATTTT
J gene: TRBJ2-3
V gene: TRBV14
D gene: -
clone size: -

CDR3 protein: CASRAAGGLNEQFF
CDR3 DNA: TGCGCCAGCAGAGCAGCGGGGGGGCTTAATGAGCAGTTCTTC
J gene: TRBJ2-1
V gene: TRBV4-1
D gene: TRBD2
clone size: -

CDR3 protein: CSVALTSGNEQFF
CDR3 DNA: TGCAGCGTGGCCTTGACTAGCGGGAATGAGCAGTTCTTC
J gene: TRBJ2-1
V gene: TRBV29-1
D gene: TRBD2
clone size: -

CDR3 protein: CSVELWGTDTQYF
CDR3 DNA: TGCAGCGTTGAATTATGGGGTACAGATACGCAGTATTTT
J gene: TRBJ2-3
V gene: TRBV29-1
D gene: -
clone size: few

CDR3 protein: CASSHRYSGANVLTF
CDR3 DNA: TGTGCCAGCAGCCACAGGTACTCTGGGGCCAACGTCCTGACTTTC
J gene: TRBJ2-6
V gene: TRBV7-9
D gene: -
clone size: few

CDR3 protein: CASSEVAGYYYEQYF
CDR3 DNA: TGTGCCAGCAGTGAAGTCGCAGGGTACTACTACGAGCAGTACTTC
J gene: TRBJ2-7
V gene: TRBV25-1
D gene: -
clone size: -

CDR3 protein: CASSSGQIYEQYF
CDR3 DNA: TGTGCCAGCAGCTCGGGACAGATCTACGAGCAGTACTTC
J gene: TRBJ2-7
V gene: TRBV7-9
D gene: TRBD1
clone size: -

CDR3 protein: CAISVDSANNEQFF
CDR3 DNA: TGTGCCATCAGCGTGGACAGCGCTAACAATGAGCAGTTCTTC
J gene: TRBJ2-1
V gene: TRBV10-3
D gene: -
clone size: many

CDR3 protein: CASSYGSGSYEQYF
CDR3 DNA: TGTGCCAGCAGTTACGGCAGCGGTTCCTACGAGCAGTACTTC
J gene: TRBJ2-7
V gene: TRBV6-2/TRBV6-3
D gene: -
clone size: many

CDR3 protein: CAILTGFNYGYTF
CDR3 DNA: TGTGCCATCTTGACAGGATTTAACTATGGCTACACCTTC
J gene: TRBJ1-2
V gene: TRBV12-3/TRBV12-4
D gene: -
clone size: many

CDR3 protein: CATSDSRGTQYF
CDR3 DNA: TGTGCCACCAGTGATTCCAGGGGGACCCAGTACTTC
J gene: TRBJ2-5
V gene: TRBV24-1
D gene: -
clone size: few

CDR3 protein: CASSPDRLSSYEQYF
CDR3 DNA: TGTGCCAGCAGCCCGGACAGACTATCCTCCTACGAGCAGTACTTC
J gene: TRBJ2-7
V gene: TRBV7-9
D gene: -
clone size: -

CDR3 protein: CSAKSLHTDTQYF
CDR3 DNA: TGCAGTGCTAAGAGTCTCCACACAGATACGCAGTATTTT
J gene: TRBJ2-3
V gene: TRBV20-1
D gene: -
clone size: few

CDR3 protein: CASSTGTGRPYNEQFF
CDR3 DNA: TGTGCCAGCAGTACCGGGACAGGTCGCCCCTACAATGAGCAGTTCTTC
J gene: TRBJ2-1
V gene: TRBV27
D gene: TRBD1
clone size: many

CDR3 protein: CASSLVGRDTDTQYF
CDR3 DNA: TGTGCCAGCAGCTTAGTAGGCAGAGACACAGATACGCAGTATTTT
J gene: TRBJ2-3
V gene: TRBV7-9
D gene: -
clone size: few

CDR3 protein: CASSYPTGLYSNQPQHF
CDR3 DNA: TGTGCCAGCAGTTACCCGACAGGGCTGTATAGCAATCAGCCCCAGCATTTT
J gene: TRBJ1-5
V gene: TRBV6-5
D gene: TRBD1
clone size: -

CDR3 protein: CASSSGLAGPGELFF
CDR3 DNA: TGTGCCAGCAGCTCGGGACTAGCGGGACCCGGGGAGCTGTTTTTT
J gene: TRBJ2-2
V gene: TRBV13
D gene: TRBD2
clone size: -

CDR3 protein: CASSLGDRGLGDTQYF
CDR3 DNA: TGTGCCAGCAGCTTAGGTGACAGGGGGTTAGGAGATACGCAGTATTTT
J gene: TRBJ2-3
V gene: TRBV11-2
D gene: TRBD1
clone size: -

CDR3 protein: CASNPYQSASTDTQYF
CDR3 DNA: TGTGCCAGTAACCCTTATCAGTCAGCTAGCACAGATACGCAGTATTTT
J gene: TRBJ2-3
V gene: TRBV19
D gene: -
clone size: -

CDR3 protein: CASSLSAGGHQPQHF
CDR3 DNA: TGTGCCAGCAGTTTATCGGCAGGGGGCCATCAGCCCCAGCATTTT
J gene: TRBJ1-5
V gene: TRBV27
D gene: TRBD1
clone size: -

CDR3 protein: CASSYTGTIYNEQFF
CDR3 DNA: TGTGCCAGCAGCTATACAGGGACAATCTACAATGAGCAGTTCTTC
J gene: TRBJ2-1
V gene: TRBV7-9
D gene: -
clone size: -

CDR3 protein: CASSPWTLSREAFF
CDR3 DNA: TGTGCCAGCAGCCCCTGGACTTTATCGAGAGAAGCTTTCTTT
J gene: TRBJ1-1
V gene: TRBV5-6
D gene: -
clone size: many

CDR3 protein: CASSLEGTNYEQYF
CDR3 DNA: TGTGCCAGCAGCTTAGAAGGGACTAACTACGAGCAGTACTTC
J gene: TRBJ2-7
V gene: TRBV7-9
D gene: TRBD2
clone size: -

CDR3 protein: CSARDNRDTEAFF
CDR3 DNA: TGCAGTGCTAGAGACAACAGGGACACTGAAGCTTTCTTT
J gene: TRBJ1-1
V gene: TRBV20-1
D gene: -
clone size: many

CDR3 protein: CAISESYSGNEQFF
CDR3 DNA: TGTGCCATCAGTGAGTCGTATAGCGGCAATGAGCAGTTCTTC
J gene: TRBJ2-1
V gene: TRBV10-3
D gene: -
clone size: few

CDR3 protein: CASSQSGIPVIYEQYF
CDR3 DNA: TGCGCCAGCAGCCAGTCCGGGATTCCCGTCATCTACGAGCAGTACTTC
J gene: TRBJ2-7
V gene: TRBV4-1
D gene: -
clone size: few

CDR3 protein: CASTETSVHSYEQYF
CDR3 DNA: TGTGCCAGCACCGAGACAAGCGTTCACTCCTACGAGCAGTACTTC
J gene: TRBJ2-7
V gene: TRBV6-1
D gene: -
clone size: few

CDR3 protein: CSAGGPGDNEQFF
CDR3 DNA: TGCAGTGCCGGGGGGCCTGGGGACAATGAGCAGTTCTTC
J gene: TRBJ2-1
V gene: TRBV20-1
D gene: -
clone size: few

CDR3 protein: CASSFGAVYEQYF
CDR3 DNA: TGTGCCAGCAGTTTCGGAGCAGTTTACGAGCAGTACTTC
J gene: TRBJ2-7
V gene: TRBV28
D gene: -
clone size: many

CDR3 protein: CSAQNTGAGSPLHF
CDR3 DNA: TGCAGTGCCCAGAACACAGGGGCGGGATCACCCCTCCACTTT
J gene: TRBJ1-6
V gene: TRBV20-1
D gene: TRBD1
clone size: -

CDR3 protein: CASSSPVAGADTGELFF
CDR3 DNA: TGTGCCAGCAGCTCACCCGTAGCGGGGGCTGACACCGGGGAGCTGTTTTTT
J gene: TRBJ2-2
V gene: TRBV9
D gene: TRBD2
clone size: many

CDR3 protein: CASTLVYNSYNEQFF
CDR3 DNA: TGTGCCAGCACCCTGGTGTATAATTCCTACAATGAGCAGTTCTTC
J gene: TRBJ2-1
V gene: TRBV12-3/TRBV12-4
D gene: -
clone size: -

CDR3 protein: CASSRPWPGELFF
CDR3 DNA: TGTGCCAGCAGCCGACCGTGGCCCGGGGAGCTGTTTTTT
J gene: TRBJ2-2
V gene: TRBV11-2
D gene: -
clone size: few

CDR3 protein: CSVRGDKETQYF
CDR3 DNA: TGCAGCGTTAGAGGGGACAAAGAGACCCAGTACTTC
J gene: TRBJ2-5
V gene: TRBV29-1
D gene: -
clone size: -

CDR3 protein: CASSFGDRSFTQYF
CDR3 DNA: TGTGCCAGCAGTTTTGGGGACAGATCGTTTACGCAGTATTTT
J gene: TRBJ2-3
V gene: TRBV27
D gene: TRBD1
clone size: few

CDR3 protein: CASSLMGYEQYF
CDR3 DNA: TGTGCCAGCAGTTTAATGGGGTACGAGCAGTACTTC
J gene: TRBJ2-7
V gene: TRBV12-3/TRBV12-4
D gene: -
clone size: many

CDR3 protein: CASTSGRELFF
CDR3 DNA: TGTGCCAGCACATCGGGGCGGGAGCTGTTCTTC
J gene: TRBJ2-1
V gene: TRBV12-3/TRBV12-4
D gene: TRBD2
clone size: few

CDR3 protein: CASSEGRTGLEETQYF
CDR3 DNA: TGTGCCAGCAGTGAAGGGAGGACAGGGCTAGAAGAGACCCAGTACTTC
J gene: TRBJ2-5
V gene: TRBV2
D gene: TRBD1
clone size: few

CDR3 protein: CASSLSLKRTEAFF
CDR3 DNA: TGTGCCAGCAGCTTAAGTCTAAAAAGGACTGAAGCTTTCTTT
J gene: TRBJ1-1
V gene: TRBV5-8
D gene: -
clone size: few

CDR3 protein: CASSPGTSSGGELFF
CDR3 DNA: TGCGCCAGCAGCCCCGGGACTAGCTCCGGCGGGGAGCTGTTTTTT
J gene: TRBJ2-2
V gene: TRBV5-1
D gene: TRBD2
clone size: -

CDR3 protein: CASSPRQGQAQFF
CDR3 DNA: TGTGCCAGCAGTCCTCGACAGGGGCAAGCGCAGTTCTTC
J gene: TRBJ2-1
V gene: TRBV27
D gene: TRBD1
clone size: few

CDR3 protein: CASSEFSDGRGEETQYF
CDR3 DNA: TGTGCCAGCAGTGAATTTTCGGACGGAAGGGGGGAGGAGACCCAGTACTTC
J gene: TRBJ2-5
V gene: TRBV2
D gene: -
clone size: few